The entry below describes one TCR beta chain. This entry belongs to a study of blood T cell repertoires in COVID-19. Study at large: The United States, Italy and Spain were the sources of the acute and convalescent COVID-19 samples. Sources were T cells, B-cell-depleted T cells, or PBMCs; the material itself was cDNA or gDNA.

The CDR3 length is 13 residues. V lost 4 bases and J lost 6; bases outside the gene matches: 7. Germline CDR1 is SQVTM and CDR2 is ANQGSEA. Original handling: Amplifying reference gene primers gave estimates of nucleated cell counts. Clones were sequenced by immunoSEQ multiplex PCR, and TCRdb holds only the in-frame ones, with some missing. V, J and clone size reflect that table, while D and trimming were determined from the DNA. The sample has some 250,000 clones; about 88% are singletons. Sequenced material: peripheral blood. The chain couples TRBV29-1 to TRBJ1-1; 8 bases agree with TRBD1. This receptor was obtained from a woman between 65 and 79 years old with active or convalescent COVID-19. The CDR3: CSVGDRRPPEAFF. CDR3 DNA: TGCAGCGTTGGGGACAGGAGACCCCCTGAAGCTTTCTTT.